This T cell receptor (beta chain) originates from a study of blood T cells in healthy people across ages. Study summary: Per two T cells, template switching captured roughly one barcoded beta molecule.

Sample-barcoded 5' priming and a J-beta primer mix drove a second PCR of about 7 to 12 cycles. Each cDNA molecule received a tag from a template-switch adaptor that had 12 random nucleotides. TCRdb re-called the 5' RACE reads through MiXCR, storing one row per CDR3 protein. The sample carries around 1.5 million distinct CDR3 sequences, around 35% recorded once. The CDR3 spans 12 residues. Per the germline V gene, CDR1 is SQVTM and CDR2 is ANQGSEA. V lost 6 bases and J lost 2, with 10 bases in between. General study points: Among long-lived donors, naive CD4+ cells were more numerous and diversity higher than in aged donors. Naive T cell percentage showed a strong correlation with the diversity of TCR beta.

The table lists this clonotype with a few counts. What it binds is unknown. V gene TRBV29-1 combines with J gene TRBJ1-1; D uncertain. The sample consisted of blood. This clonotype was sampled from a woman in her thirties in good health. CDR3 DNA sequence: TGCAGCGTCCAAACGGGAAACACTGAAGCTTTCTTT. This translates into CSVQTGNTEAFF.